This note documents a single T cell receptor (beta chain) sequence. Its cognate antigen is unknown. The data are from a study of PD-1 blockade in classical Hodgkin lymphoma. Relapse was seen in all patients after autologous stem cell transplantation, and brentuximab vedotin exposure was variable. Study-wide findings and caveats: Nivolumab initiated under 1 year post-ASCT led to patient exclusion.

CDR1 and CDR2 (germline): SQVTM, ANQGSEA. Trimming took 4 bases from V and 4 from J; bases not matched to a gene: 3. This CDR3 is 12 amino acids long. Clones were read by immunoSEQ multiplex PCR, and TCRdb kept only the in-frame ones, dropping some. The data show tens of thousands of clones, about 86% seen once. This chain connects TRBV29-1 to TRBJ1-1, with 7 bases aligning to TRBD1. Sequenced here: peripheral blood mononuclear cells (PBMCs), sampled before the second cycle of nivolumab. The TCR originated in a human donor with classical Hodgkin lymphoma. The CDR3 is CSVVNRGTEAFF. CDR3 coding DNA: TGCAGCGTTGTGAACAGGGGCACTGAAGCTTTCTTT.